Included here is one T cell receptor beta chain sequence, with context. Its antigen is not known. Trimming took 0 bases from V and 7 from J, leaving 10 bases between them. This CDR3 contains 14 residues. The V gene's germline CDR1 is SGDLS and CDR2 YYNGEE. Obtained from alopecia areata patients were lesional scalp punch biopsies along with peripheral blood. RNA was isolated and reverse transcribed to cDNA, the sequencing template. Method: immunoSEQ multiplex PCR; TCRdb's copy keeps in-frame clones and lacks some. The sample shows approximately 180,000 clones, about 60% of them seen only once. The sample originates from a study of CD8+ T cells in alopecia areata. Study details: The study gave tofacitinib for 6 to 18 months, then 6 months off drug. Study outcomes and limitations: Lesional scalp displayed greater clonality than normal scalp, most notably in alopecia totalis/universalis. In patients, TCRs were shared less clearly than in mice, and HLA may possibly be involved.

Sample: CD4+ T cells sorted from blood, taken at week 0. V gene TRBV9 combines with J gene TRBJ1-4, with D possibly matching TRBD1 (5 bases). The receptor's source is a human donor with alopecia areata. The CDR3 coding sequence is TGTGCCAGCAGCGTAGGTCAGGGAGGTGAAAAACTGTTTTTT. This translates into CASSVGQGGEKLFF.